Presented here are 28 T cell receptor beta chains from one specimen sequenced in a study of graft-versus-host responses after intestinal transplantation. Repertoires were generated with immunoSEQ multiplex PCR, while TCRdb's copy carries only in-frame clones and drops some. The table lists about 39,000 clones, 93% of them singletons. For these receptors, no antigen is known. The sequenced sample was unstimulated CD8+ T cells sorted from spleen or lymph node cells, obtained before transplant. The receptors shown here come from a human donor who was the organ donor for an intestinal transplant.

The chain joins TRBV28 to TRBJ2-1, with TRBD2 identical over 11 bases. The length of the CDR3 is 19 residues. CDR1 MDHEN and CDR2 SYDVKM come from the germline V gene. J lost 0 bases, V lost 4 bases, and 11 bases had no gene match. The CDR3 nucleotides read TGTGCCAGCAGTTCAGAGGTGGGACTAGCGGAGAGCTCCTACAATGAGCAGTTCTTC. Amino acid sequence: CASSSEVGLAESSYNEQFF.

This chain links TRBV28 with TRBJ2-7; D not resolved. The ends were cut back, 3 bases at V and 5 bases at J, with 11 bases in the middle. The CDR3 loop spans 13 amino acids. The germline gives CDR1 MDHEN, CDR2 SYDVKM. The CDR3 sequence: CASSLDPGNEQYF. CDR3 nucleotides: TGTGCCAGCAGTTTGGACCCTGGAAACGAGCAGTACTTC.

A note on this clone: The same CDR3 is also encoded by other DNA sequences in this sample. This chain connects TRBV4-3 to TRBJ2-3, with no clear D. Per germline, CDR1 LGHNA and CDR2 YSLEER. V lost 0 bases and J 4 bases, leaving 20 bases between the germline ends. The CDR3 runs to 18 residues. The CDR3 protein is CASSQDSGRLPIPDTQYF. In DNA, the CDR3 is TGCGCCAGCAGCCAAGATTCGGGTCGGCTTCCTATCCCAGATACGCAGTATTTT.

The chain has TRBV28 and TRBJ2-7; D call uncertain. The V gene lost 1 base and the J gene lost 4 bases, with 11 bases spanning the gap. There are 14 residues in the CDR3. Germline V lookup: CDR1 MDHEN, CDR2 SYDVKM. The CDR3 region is CASSLSLVRYEQYF. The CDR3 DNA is TGTGCCAGCAGTTTATCGCTAGTGAGATACGAGCAGTACTTC.

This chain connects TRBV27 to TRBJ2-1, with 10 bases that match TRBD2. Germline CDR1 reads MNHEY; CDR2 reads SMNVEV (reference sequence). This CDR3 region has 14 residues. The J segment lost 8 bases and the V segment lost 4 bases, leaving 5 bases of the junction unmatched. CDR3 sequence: CASSWASGRDEQFF. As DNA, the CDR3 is TGTGCCAGCAGTTGGGCTAGCGGGAGAGATGAGCAGTTCTTC.

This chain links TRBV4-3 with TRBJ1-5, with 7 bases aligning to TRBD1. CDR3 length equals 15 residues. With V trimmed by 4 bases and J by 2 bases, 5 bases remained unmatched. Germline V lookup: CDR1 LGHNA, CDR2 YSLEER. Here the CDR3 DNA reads TGCGCCAGCAGCCCCAAGAGGGGGCGCAATCAGCCCCAGCATTTT. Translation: CASSPKRGRNQPQHF.

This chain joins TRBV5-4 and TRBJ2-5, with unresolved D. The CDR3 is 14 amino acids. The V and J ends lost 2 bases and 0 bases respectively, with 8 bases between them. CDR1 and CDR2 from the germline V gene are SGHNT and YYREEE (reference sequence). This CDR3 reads CASSLGRNQETQYF. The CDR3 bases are TGTGCCAGCAGCTTAGGCAGGAACCAAGAGACCCAGTACTTC.

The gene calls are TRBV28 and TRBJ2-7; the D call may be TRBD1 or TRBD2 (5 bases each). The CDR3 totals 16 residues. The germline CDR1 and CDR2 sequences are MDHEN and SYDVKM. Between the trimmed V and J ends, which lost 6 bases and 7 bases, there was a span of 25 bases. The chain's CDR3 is CASRLHRDGRMGEQYF. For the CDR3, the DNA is TGTGCCAGCAGACTCCACCGGGACGGAAGAATGGGGGAGCAGTACTTC.

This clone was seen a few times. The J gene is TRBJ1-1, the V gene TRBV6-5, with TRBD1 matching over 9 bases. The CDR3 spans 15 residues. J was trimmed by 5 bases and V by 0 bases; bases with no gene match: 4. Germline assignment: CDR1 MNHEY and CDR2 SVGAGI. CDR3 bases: TGTGCCAGCAGTTACTCGGGACAGGGAGGGACTGAAGCTTTCTTT. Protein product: CASSYSGQGGTEAFF.

Written as DNA, the CDR3 is TGTGCCAGCAAACGGAGCTCCTACAATGAGCAGTTCTTC. Amino acid sequence: CASKRSSYNEQFF. The rearrangement uses TRBV2 and TRBJ2-1; no firm D call. Trimming took off 7 bases at V and 0 bases at J, with 7 bases between the two ends. The CDR3 consists of 13 residues. Germline CDR1 SNHLY, CDR2 FYNNEI.

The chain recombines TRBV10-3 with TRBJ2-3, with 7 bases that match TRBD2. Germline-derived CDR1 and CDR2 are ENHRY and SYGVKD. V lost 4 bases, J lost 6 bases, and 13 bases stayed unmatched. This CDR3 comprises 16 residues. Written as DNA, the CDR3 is TGTGCCATCAGTGCCAGCGGAGGGAGGGCGATCGATACGCAGTATTTT. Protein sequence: CAISASGGRAIDTQYF.

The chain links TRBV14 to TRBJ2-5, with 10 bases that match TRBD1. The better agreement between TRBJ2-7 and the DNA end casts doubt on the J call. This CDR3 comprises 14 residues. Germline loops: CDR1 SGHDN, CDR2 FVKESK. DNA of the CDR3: TGTGCCAGCAGCCCTAGGACAGGGGGATACGAGCAGTACTTC. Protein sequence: CASSPRTGGYEQYF.

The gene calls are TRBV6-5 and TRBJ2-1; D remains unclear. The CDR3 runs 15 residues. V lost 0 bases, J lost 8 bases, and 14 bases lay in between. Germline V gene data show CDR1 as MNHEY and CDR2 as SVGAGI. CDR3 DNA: TGTGCCAGCAGTTACTCCCCCGACGGCAGCGATGAGCAGTTCTTC. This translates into CASSYSPDGSDEQFF.

This CDR3 reads CASSEPLLIEPRNTQYF. The CDR3 DNA reads TGTGCCAGCAGTGAACCGCTCTTAATCGAACCGAGGAATACGCAGTATTTT. The gene calls are TRBV2 and TRBJ2-3; D unresolved. The ends were cut back, 2 bases at V and 7 bases at J, with 22 bases in the middle. The germline CDR1 and CDR2 sequences are SNHLY and FYNNEI. The CDR3 has 17 residues.

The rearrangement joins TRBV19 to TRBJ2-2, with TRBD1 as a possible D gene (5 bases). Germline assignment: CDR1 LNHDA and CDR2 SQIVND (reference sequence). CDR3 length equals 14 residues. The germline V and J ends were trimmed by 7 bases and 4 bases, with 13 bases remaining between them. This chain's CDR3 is CASTPGAFTGELFF. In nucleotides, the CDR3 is TGTGCCAGTACCCCTGGGGCTTTCACCGGGGAGCTGTTTTTT.

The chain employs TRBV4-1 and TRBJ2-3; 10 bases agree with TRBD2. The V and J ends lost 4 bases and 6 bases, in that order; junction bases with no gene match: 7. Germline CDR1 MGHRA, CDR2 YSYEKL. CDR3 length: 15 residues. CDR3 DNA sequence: TGCGCCAGCAGCCCTAGCGGGAGCTTTTCCGATACGCAGTATTTT. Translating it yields CASSPSGSFSDTQYF.

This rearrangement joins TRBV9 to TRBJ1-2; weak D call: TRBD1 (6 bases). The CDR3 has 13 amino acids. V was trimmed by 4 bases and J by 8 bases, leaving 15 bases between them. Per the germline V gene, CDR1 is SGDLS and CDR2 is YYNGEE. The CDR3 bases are TGTGCCAGCAGCCCCCAAGGGGGGAGAGGCTACACCTTC. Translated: CASSPQGGRGYTF.

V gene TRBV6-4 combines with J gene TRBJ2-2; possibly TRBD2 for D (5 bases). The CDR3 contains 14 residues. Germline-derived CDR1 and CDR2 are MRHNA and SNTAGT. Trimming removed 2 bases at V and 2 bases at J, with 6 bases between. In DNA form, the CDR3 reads TGTGCCAGCAGTGACGGGAGAAACACCGGGGAGCTGTTTTTT. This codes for CASSDGRNTGELFF.

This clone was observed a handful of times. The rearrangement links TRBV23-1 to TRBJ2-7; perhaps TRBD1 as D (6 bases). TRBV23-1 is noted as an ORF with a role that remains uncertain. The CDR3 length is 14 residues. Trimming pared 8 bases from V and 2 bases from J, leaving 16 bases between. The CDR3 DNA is TGCGCCAGCCGGACCCGGGACAAAGCCTACGAGCAGTACTTC. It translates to CASRTRDKAYEQYF.

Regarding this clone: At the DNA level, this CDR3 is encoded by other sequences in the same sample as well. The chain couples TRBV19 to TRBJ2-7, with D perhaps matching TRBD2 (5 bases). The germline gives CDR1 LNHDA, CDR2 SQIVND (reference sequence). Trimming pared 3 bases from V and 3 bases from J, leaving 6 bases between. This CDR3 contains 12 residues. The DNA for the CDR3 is TGTGCCAGTAGTATCGGAGGCTACGAGCAGTACTTC. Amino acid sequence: CASSIGGYEQYF.

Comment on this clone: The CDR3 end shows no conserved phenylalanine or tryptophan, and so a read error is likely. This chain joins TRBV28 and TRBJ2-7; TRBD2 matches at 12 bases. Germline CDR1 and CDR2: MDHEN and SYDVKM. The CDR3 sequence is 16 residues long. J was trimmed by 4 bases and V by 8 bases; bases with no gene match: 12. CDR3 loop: CASQTSGGGPQYEQYL. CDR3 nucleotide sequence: TGTGCCAGCCAGACTAGCGGGGGCGGACCACAATACGAGCAGTACCTC.

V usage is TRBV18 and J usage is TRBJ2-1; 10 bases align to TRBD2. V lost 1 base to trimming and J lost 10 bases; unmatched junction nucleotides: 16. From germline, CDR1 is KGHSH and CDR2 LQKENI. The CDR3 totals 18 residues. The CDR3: CASSPHLGQPAGGWEQFF. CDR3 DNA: TGTGCCAGCTCACCACATCTAGGCCAACCAGCGGGAGGGTGGGAGCAGTTCTTC.

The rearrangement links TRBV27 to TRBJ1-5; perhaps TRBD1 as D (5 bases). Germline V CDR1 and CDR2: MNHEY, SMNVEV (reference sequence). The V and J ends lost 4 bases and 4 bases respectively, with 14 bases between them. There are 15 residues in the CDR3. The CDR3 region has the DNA TGTGCCAGCAGTTCTGTGGTGGGGGGAAATCAGCCCCAGCATTTT. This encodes CASSSVVGGNQPQHF.

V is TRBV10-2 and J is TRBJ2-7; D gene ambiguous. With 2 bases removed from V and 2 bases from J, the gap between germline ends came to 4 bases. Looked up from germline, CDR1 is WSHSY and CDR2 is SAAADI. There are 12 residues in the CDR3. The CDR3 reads CASSETTYEQYF. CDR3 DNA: TGCGCCAGCAGTGAGACTACCTACGAGCAGTACTTC.

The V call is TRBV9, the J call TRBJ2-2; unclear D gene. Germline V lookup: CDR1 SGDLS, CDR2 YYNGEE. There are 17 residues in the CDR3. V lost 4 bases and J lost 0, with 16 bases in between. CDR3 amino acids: CASSPHGRQSNTGELFF. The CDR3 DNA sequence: TGTGCCAGCAGCCCTCATGGGCGGCAGTCGAACACCGGGGAGCTGTTTTTT.

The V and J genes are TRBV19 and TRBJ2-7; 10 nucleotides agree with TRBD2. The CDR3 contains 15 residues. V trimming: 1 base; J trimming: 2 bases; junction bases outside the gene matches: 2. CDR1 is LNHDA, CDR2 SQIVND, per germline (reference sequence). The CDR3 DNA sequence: TGTGCCAGTAGTATAGCTGGGACTAGCGCCTACGAGCAGTACTTC. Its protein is CASSIAGTSAYEQYF. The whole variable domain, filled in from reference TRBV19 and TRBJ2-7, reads DGGITQSPKYLFRKEGQNVTLSCEQNLNHDAMYWYRQDPGQGLRLIYYSQIVNDFQKGDIAEGYSVSREKKESFPLTVTSAQKNPTAFYLCASSIAGTSAYEQYFGPGTRLTVT.

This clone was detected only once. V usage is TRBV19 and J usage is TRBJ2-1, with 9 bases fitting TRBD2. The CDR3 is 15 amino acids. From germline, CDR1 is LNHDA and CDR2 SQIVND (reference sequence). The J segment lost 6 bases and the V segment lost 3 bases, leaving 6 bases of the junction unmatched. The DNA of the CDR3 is TGTGCCAGTAGTATTGTGAGGACTAGCGTCAATGAGCAGTTCTTC. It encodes CASSIVRTSVNEQFF.

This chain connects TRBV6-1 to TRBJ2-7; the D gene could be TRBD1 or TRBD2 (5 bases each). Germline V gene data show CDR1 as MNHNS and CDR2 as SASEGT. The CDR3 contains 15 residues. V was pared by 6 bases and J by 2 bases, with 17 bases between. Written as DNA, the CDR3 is TGTGCCAGCAGGGAATCACTAGGGGCCGCCTACGAGCAGTACTTC. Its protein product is CASRESLGAAYEQYF.